These 27 T cell receptor beta chains were sequenced from one sample in a study of graft-versus-host responses after intestinal transplantation. The method was immunoSEQ multiplex PCR; TCRdb's version includes in-frame clones alone and lacks a portion of them. The table records fewer than 5,500 clones, roughly two thirds of them present only once. Here the sequenced sample was PBMCs, taken about 530 days after intestinal transplant. These receptors originate from a human patient who received an intestinal transplant, so some T cells may come from the graft donor.

This chain links TRBV7-8 with TRBJ1-2, with D unresolved. The CDR3 sequence is 13 residues long. The germline V gene encodes CDR1 SGHVS and CDR2 FQNEAQ. V lost 3 bases, J lost 2 bases, and 7 bases lay in between. Here the CDR3 DNA reads TGTGCCAGCAGCTTTCTCGGGAACTATGGCTACACCTTC. Protein sequence: CASSFLGNYGYTF.

This clone was seen a single time. Here the CDR3 reads CSVEEVPLYGYTF. CDR3 DNA sequence: TGCAGCGTTGAAGAGGTGCCCCTCTATGGCTACACCTTC. The chain recombines TRBV29-1 with TRBJ1-2; D is undetermined. V was trimmed by 0 bases and J by 4 bases, leaving 9 bases between them. Germline-derived CDR1 and CDR2 are SQVTM and ANQGSEA. The CDR3 sequence is 13 residues long. The entire variable domain, with the rest obtained from reference TRBV29-1 and TRBJ1-2, is as follows: SAVISQKPSRDICQRGTSLTIQCQVDSQVTMMFWYRQQPGQSLTLIATANQGSEATYESGFVIDKFPISRPNLTFSTLTVSNMSPEDSSIYLCSVEEVPLYGYTFGSGTRLTVV.

Worth noting for this clone: Compared with germline, one end of the junction differs, possibly owing to a read error. The chain has TRBV5-1 and TRBJ2-7; the D call may be TRBD1 or TRBD2 (6 bases each). The CDR3 runs 15 residues. The germline gives CDR1 SGHRS, CDR2 YFSETQ. In DNA, the CDR3 is TGCGCCAGCAGCACCCGGGGTGGGGGGCCCTACGAGCAGCACTTC. Its translation is CASSTRGGGPYEQHF.

This clone was counted a single time. V is TRBV29-1 and J is TRBJ2-1; 13 bases are shared with TRBD2. Germline V CDR1 and CDR2: SQVTM, ANQGSEA. This CDR3 has 15 residues. V dropped 5 bases and J dropped 4; count of bases not matched to a gene: 5. In DNA form, the CDR3 reads TGCAGCGTTCTACCGACTAGCGGGGGGTACAATGAGCAGTTCTTC. Residues: CSVLPTSGGYNEQFF.

The rearrangement uses TRBV11-2 and TRBJ2-5, with TRBD1 matching 10 bases. The CDR3 is made up of 16 amino acids. The germline V gene encodes CDR1 SGHAT and CDR2 FQNNGV. Unmatched junction bases numbered 7, after V lost 2 bases and J lost 4 bases. Here the CDR3 reads CASSLSGTGESETQYF. The CDR3 DNA reads as TGTGCCAGCAGCTTATCCGGGACAGGGGAATCAGAGACCCAGTACTTC.

The J gene is TRBJ1-1, the V gene TRBV6-1; 7 bases fit TRBD1. The germline V gene has CDR1 MNHNS and CDR2 SASEGT. The CDR3 is 16 residues long. The junction had 7 bases not matched to a gene; V was cut back by 1 base and J by 2 bases. The CDR3 sequence: CASSEVPGQRNTEAFF. The CDR3 DNA reads as TGTGCCAGCAGTGAAGTCCCGGGACAGAGAAACACTGAAGCTTTCTTT.

In this sample, this clone turned up a few times. A far larger clone is off by one base, so a read error is likely. This sequence joins TRBV7-8 and TRBJ1-4, with D possibly being TRBD1 (6 bases). The CDR3 sequence is 17 residues long. CDR1 is SGHVS, CDR2 FQNEAQ, per germline. Trimming took off 5 bases at V and 3 bases at J, with 19 bases between the two ends. The DNA of the CDR3 is TGTGCCAGCAGCCTCCTGGGGTGGGGGCCGGCTAATGAAAAACTGTTTTTT. This translates into CASSLLGWGPANEKLFF.

There are a few counts of this clone. A much larger clone differs from this one at a single base, so this may be a read error. The chain joins TRBV30 to TRBJ1-4, with D unclear. The germline V gene has CDR1 GTSNPN and CDR2 SVGIG (reference sequence). The CDR3 extends over 11 amino acids. CDR3 sequence reads: CSWSVNEKLFF. CDR3 in DNA: TGTTCCTGGAGCGTAAATGAAAAACTGTTTTTT.

V gene TRBV5-5 combines with J gene TRBJ2-7, with TRBD2 matching 11 bases. The CDR3 totals 16 residues. V trimming: 4 bases; J trimming: 2 bases; junction bases outside the gene matches: 8. Germline CDR1 reads SGHKS; CDR2 reads YYEKEE (reference sequence). The CDR3 loop reads CASSEKTSGVAYEQYF. In DNA form, the CDR3 reads TGTGCCAGCAGCGAAAAGACTAGCGGGGTCGCCTACGAGCAGTACTTC.

On this clone: Germline and junction disagree at one end, which may indicate a read error. The chain links TRBV5-5 to TRBJ1-2; unclear D gene. The CDR3 is 16 amino acids. Germline V lookup: CDR1 SGHKS, CDR2 YYEKEE (reference sequence). CDR3 protein: CASSQDLGYTNYGYTF. The CDR3 region has the DNA TGCGCCAGCAGCCAAGATCTTGGGTATACGAACTATGGCTACACCTTC.

This chain links TRBV4-1 with TRBJ2-3; 8 nucleotides agree with TRBD2. Looked up from germline, CDR1 is MGHRA and CDR2 is YSYEKL. Trimming at V came to 1 base and at J to 4 bases, leaving 7 bases not matched to a gene. The CDR3 covers 16 residues. CDR3 nucleotide sequence: TGCGCCAGCAGCCAAGGAAACGGGGGGGGAGCAGATACGCAGTATTTT. Amino acid sequence: CASSQGNGGGADTQYF.

The J gene is TRBJ2-7, the V gene TRBV6-5; TRBD1 matches at 12 bases. The CDR3 runs to 15 residues. The germline CDR1 and CDR2 sequences are MNHEY and SVGAGI. V was pared by 6 bases and J by 6 bases, with 9 bases of the junction left unmatched. The CDR3 spells CASSNLGQGAREQYF. The CDR3 region has the DNA TGTGCCAGCAGCAATCTGGGACAGGGGGCTCGCGAGCAGTACTTC.

This clone is deemed large. The genes are TRBV4-3 and TRBJ1-4; unclear D gene. This CDR3 spans 15 amino acids. From germline, CDR1 is LGHNA and CDR2 YSLEER. V was shortened by 3 bases and J by 2 bases, with 10 bases between the two germline ends. The CDR3 protein is CASSHPGYTNEKLFF. CDR3 bases: TGCGCCAGCAGCCATCCGGGGTATACTAATGAAAAACTGTTTTTT.

This clone has only one observation. The V and J genes are TRBV9 and TRBJ2-6; D possibly uses TRBD1 or TRBD2 (5 bases each). The length of the CDR3 is 18 residues. The germline CDR1 and CDR2 sequences are SGDLS and YYNGEE. With 0 bases removed from V and 0 bases from J, the gap between germline ends came to 13 bases. The CDR3 sequence is CASSVGGRDPSGANVLTF. The CDR3 DNA is TGTGCCAGCAGCGTAGGCGGCAGGGACCCCTCTGGGGCCAACGTCCTGACTTTC.

Points on this clone: This CDR3 is also generated by other DNA sequences in the sample. V and J are TRBV4-3 and TRBJ2-7; 10 nucleotides line up with TRBD2. V dropped 0 bases and J dropped 5; count of bases not matched to a gene: 7. Germline V CDR1 and CDR2: LGHNA, YSLEER. The CDR3 runs 16 residues. In DNA, the CDR3 is TGCGCCAGCAGCCAAGATATAGCTAGCGGGGGCCACGAGCAGTACTTC. This encodes CASSQDIASGGHEQYF.

The chain recombines TRBV11-3 with TRBJ2-2; possibly TRBD1 for D (5 bases). CDR1 and CDR2 from the germline V gene are SGHNT and YENEEA. V shed 0 bases and J shed 4 bases, with 6 bases lying between them. The CDR3 has 14 residues. This CDR3 is CASSLDRATGELFF. As DNA, the CDR3 is TGTGCCAGCAGCTTAGACAGGGCCACCGGGGAGCTGTTTTTT.

The V gene is TRBV5-1, the J gene TRBJ1-1, with no clear D. V dropped 0 bases and J dropped 2 bases, with 5 bases sitting between them. This CDR3 is 13 amino acids long. Per germline, CDR1 SGHRS and CDR2 YFSETQ. The CDR3 DNA sequence: TGCGCCAGCAGCTTGGGAGTAAACACTGAAGCTTTCTTT. Translated: CASSLGVNTEAFF.

Here the CDR3 DNA reads TGTGCCAGCAGCCCCCGGAGTGGGCGGGGGGTCCGGAGCACAGATACGCAGTATTTT. Amino acid sequence: CASSPRSGRGVRSTDTQYF. The chain joins TRBV6-4 to TRBJ2-3, with 8 bases fitting TRBD2. Germline V CDR1 and CDR2: MRHNA, SNTAGT. After removal of 6 bases from V and 0 bases from J, the junction contained 17 bases not matched to a gene. The CDR3 is 19 residues long.

The genes are TRBV19 and TRBJ1-5; 9 nucleotides align to TRBD1. Germline lookup yields CDR1 LNHDA and CDR2 SQIVND (reference sequence). Losses at the gene ends were 9 bases for V and 7 bases for J; bases not matched to a gene: 4. The CDR3 length is 12 residues. The CDR3 here is CARFTGGQPQHF. CDR3 coding DNA: TGTGCCAGGTTCACAGGGGGCCAGCCCCAGCATTTT.

This clone was recorded a few times. V usage is TRBV6-5 and J usage is TRBJ1-2, with D unresolved. The CDR3 length is 14 residues. CDR1 and CDR2 (germline): MNHEY, SVGAGI. Trimming left V 2 bases short and J 2 bases short, with 9 bases between. The CDR3 DNA is TGTGCCAGCAGTTACAGGGCGGGAAACTATGGCTACACCTTC. Translated, it gives CASSYRAGNYGYTF.

J is TRBJ1-2 and V is TRBV7-2; 8 bases fit TRBD1. The CDR3 has 14 amino acids. J was trimmed by 8 bases and V by 6 bases; bases with no gene match: 11. From germline, CDR1 is SGHTA and CDR2 FQGNSA. CDR3 loop: CASRSSGTGGGYTF. For the CDR3, the DNA is TGTGCCAGCAGGTCCTCCGGGACAGGAGGCGGCTACACCTTC. Complete variable domain (other parts from reference TRBV7-2 and TRBJ1-2): GAGVSQSPSNKVTEKGKDVELRCDPISGHTALYWYRQSLGQGLEFLIYFQGNSAPDKSGLPSDRFSAERTGGSVSTLTIQRTQQEDSAVYLCASRSSGTGGGYTFGSGTRLTVV.

V and J are TRBV4-1 and TRBJ1-2, with unresolved D. Trimming took 4 bases from V and 0 from J, leaving 9 bases between them. The CDR3 loop spans 14 amino acids. Germline V gives CDR1 MGHRA, CDR2 YSYEKL. DNA for the CDR3: TGCGCCAGCAGCCGTACTACAGCTAACTATGGCTACACCTTC. This codes for CASSRTTANYGYTF.

Of note for this clone: Germline is not matched at one junction end, which may reflect a read error. V and J are TRBV10-3 and TRBJ2-2; TRBD2 agrees at 10 bases. Germline V gives CDR1 ENHRY, CDR2 SYGVKD. The CDR3 is made up of 18 amino acids. CDR3 DNA sequence: TGTGCCATCAGGGAGTCAGGAGCGGGGGGGCCGAACACCGGGGAGCTGTTTTTT. Encoded protein: CAIRESGAGGPNTGELFF.

The V gene is TRBV6-6, the J gene TRBJ2-3, with TRBD2 identical over 7 bases. V lost 2 bases and J lost 1; bases outside the gene matches: 0. The CDR3 has 14 amino acids. Germline assignment: CDR1 MNHNY and CDR2 SVGAGI (reference sequence). This CDR3 is CASSYGGGTDTQYF. The CDR3 DNA is TGTGCCAGCAGTTACGGGGGGGGCACAGATACGCAGTATTTT.

This clone appeared a few times. In DNA form, the CDR3 reads TGTGCCAGCAGCACCCTCTCAGGGTGGGCTAACTATGGCTACACCTTC. It codes for CASSTLSGWANYGYTF. The chain recombines TRBV7-8 with TRBJ1-2; D might be TRBD1 (5 bases). With 5 bases removed from V and 0 bases from J, the gap between germline ends came to 16 bases. The CDR3 runs 16 residues. CDR1 and CDR2 from the germline V gene are SGHVS and FQNEAQ.

The chain joins TRBV30 to TRBJ1-4; possible D gene TRBD1, 6 bases. CDR1 is GTSNPN and CDR2 is SVGIG in the germline V gene (reference sequence). V lost 5 bases, J lost 4 bases, and 14 bases lay in between. There are 14 residues in the CDR3. This chain's CDR3 is CAWGDGTINEKLFF. The CDR3 DNA is TGTGCCTGGGGGGACGGGACAATTAATGAAAAACTGTTTTTT.

This clone came up once. The gene calls are TRBV6-5 and TRBJ1-1; no definite D call. The CDR3 runs 11 residues. Trimming removed 6 bases from V and 1 base from J, with 3 bases in between. Germline V gene data show CDR1 as MNHEY and CDR2 as SVGAGI. The DNA of the CDR3 is TGTGCCAGCAGAGAGAACACTGAAGCTTTCTTT. Amino acid sequence: CASRENTEAFF.